Detailed here is one T cell receptor beta chain. The data belong to a study of blood T cell repertoires in COVID-19. Study at large: Sample material is recorded as cDNA or gDNA derived from T cells, B-cell-depleted T cells, or PBMCs.

Clones were sequenced by immunoSEQ multiplex PCR, and TCRdb holds only the in-frame ones, with some missing. The sample carries some 250,000 clones, roughly 90% recorded once. The TCR comes from a man in his forties or fifties who had recovered from COVID-19. The sequenced sample was PBMCs or T cells enriched from blood (not recorded which).

CDR3 sequence reads: CASSVDGFYNSPLHF. CDR3 nucleotide sequence: TGTGCCAGCAGCGTAGACGGTTTCTATAATTCACCCCTCCACTTT. The chain links TRBV9 to TRBJ1-6, with D uncertain. The CDR3 sequence is 15 residues long. CDR1 is SGDLS, CDR2 YYNGEE, per germline. The V gene lost 0 bases and the J gene lost 3 bases, with 7 bases spanning the gap.